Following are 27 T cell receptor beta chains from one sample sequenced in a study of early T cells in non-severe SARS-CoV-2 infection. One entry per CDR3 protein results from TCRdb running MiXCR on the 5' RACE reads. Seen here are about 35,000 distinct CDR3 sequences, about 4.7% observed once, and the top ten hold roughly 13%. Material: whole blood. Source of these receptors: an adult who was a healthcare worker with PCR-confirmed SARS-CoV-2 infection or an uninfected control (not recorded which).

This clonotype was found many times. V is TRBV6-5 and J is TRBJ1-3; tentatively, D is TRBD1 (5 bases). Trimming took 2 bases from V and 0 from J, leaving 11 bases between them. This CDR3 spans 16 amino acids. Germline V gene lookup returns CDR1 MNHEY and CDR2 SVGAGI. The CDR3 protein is CASSYRGESSGNTIYF. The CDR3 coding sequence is TGTGCCAGCAGTTACAGAGGGGAGAGCTCTGGAAACACCATATATTTT.

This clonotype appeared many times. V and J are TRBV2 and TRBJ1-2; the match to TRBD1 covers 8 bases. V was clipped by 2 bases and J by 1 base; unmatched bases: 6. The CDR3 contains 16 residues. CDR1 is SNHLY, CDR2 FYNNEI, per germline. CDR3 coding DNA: TGTGCCAGCAGTGAAAGGGACAGGCAGCGTAACTATGGCTACACCTTC. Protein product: CASSERDRQRNYGYTF.

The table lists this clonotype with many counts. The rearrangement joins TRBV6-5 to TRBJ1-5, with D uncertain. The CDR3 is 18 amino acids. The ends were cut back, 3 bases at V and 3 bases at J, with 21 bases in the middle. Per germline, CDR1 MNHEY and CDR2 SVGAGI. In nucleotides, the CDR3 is TGTGCCAGCAGTTATTCCCAAGGACGGCAGGAAGACAATCAGCCCCAGCATTTT. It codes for CASSYSQGRQEDNQPQHF.

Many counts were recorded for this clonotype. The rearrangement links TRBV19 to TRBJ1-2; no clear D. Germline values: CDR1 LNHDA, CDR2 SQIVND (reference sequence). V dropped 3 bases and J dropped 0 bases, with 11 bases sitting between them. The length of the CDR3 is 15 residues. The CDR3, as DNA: TGTGCCAGTAGTATCCTACCGCCGGCTAACTATGGCTACACCTTC. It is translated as CASSILPPANYGYTF.

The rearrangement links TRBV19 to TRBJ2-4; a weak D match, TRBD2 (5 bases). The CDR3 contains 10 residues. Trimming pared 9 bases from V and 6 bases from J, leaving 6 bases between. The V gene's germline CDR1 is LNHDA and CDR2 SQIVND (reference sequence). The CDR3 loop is CASEGNIQYF. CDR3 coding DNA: TGTGCCAGCGAGGGAAACATTCAGTACTTC.

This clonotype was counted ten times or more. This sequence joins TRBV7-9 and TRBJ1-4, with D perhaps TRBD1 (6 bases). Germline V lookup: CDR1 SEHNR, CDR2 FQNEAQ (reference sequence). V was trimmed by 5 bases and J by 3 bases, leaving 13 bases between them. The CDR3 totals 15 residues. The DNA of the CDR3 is TGTGCCAGCAGCCCGCACAGGGCGGCTAATGAAAAACTGTTTTTT. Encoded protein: CASSPHRAANEKLFF.

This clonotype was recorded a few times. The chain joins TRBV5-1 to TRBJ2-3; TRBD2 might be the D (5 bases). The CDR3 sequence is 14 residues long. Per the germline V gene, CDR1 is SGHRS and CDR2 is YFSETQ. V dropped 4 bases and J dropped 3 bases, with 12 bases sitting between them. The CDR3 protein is CASSASGGTDTQYF. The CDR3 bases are TGCGCCAGCAGCGCCAGCGGTGGGACAGATACGCAGTATTTT. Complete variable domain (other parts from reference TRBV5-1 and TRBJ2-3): KAGVTQTPRYLIKTRGQQVTLSCSPISGHRSVSWYQQTPGQGLQFLFEYFSETQRNKGNFPGRFSGRQFSNSRSEMNVSTLELGDSALYLCASSASGGTDTQYFGPGTRLTVL.

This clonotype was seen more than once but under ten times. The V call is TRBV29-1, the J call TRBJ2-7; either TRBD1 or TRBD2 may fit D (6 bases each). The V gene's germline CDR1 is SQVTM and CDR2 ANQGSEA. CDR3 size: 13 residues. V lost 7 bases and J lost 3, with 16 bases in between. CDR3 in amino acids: CSARRRGVYEQYF. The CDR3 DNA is TGCAGCGCCCGAAGGAGGGGGGTCTACGAGCAGTACTTC.

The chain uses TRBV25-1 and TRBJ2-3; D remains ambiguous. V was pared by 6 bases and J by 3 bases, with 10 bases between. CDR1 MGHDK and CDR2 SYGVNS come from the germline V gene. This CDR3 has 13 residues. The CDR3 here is CASRKSATDTQYF. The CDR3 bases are TGTGCCAGCAGGAAGTCGGCGACAGATACGCAGTATTTT.

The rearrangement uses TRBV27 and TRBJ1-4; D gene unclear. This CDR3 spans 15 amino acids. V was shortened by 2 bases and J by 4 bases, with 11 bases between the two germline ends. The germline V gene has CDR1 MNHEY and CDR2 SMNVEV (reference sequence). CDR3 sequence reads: CASSLTAGLNEKLFF. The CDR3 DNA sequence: TGTGCCAGCAGTTTAACGGCAGGACTTAATGAAAAACTGTTTTTT.

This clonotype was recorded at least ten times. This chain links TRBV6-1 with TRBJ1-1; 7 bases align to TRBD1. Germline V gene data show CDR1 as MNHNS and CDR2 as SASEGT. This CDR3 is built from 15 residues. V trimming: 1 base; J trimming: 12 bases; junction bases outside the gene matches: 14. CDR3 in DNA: TGTGCCAGCAGTGAAGTGTCGGCAGGGGGACGTAATACTTTCTTT. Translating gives CASSEVSAGGRNTFF.

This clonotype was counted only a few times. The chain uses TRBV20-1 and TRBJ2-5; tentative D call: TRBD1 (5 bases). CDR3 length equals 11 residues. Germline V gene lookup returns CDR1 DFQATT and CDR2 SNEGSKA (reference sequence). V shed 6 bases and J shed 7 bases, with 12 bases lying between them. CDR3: CSAVGLGTQYF. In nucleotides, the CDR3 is TGCAGTGCGGTGGGGCTGGGGACCCAGTACTTC.

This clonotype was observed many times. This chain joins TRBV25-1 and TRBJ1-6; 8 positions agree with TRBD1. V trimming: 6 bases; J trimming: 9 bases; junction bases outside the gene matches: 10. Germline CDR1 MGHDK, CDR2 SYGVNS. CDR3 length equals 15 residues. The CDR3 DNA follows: TGTGCCAGCAGACAAACAGGGGGACGCTCTTCACCCCTCCACTTT. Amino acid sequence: CASRQTGGRSSPLHF.

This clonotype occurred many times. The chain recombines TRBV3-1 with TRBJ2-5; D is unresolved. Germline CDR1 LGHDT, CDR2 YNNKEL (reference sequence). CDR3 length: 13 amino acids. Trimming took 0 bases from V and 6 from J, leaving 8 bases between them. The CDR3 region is CASSQDPIKTQYF. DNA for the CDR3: TGTGCCAGCAGCCAAGACCCCATTAAGACCCAGTACTTC.

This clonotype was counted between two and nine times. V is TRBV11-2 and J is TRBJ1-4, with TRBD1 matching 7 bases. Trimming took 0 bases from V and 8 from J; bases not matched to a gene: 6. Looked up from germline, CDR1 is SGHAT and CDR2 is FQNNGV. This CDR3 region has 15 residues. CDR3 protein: CASSLEDRVYEKLFF. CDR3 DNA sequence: TGTGCCAGCAGCTTAGAAGACAGGGTGTACGAAAAACTGTTTTTT.

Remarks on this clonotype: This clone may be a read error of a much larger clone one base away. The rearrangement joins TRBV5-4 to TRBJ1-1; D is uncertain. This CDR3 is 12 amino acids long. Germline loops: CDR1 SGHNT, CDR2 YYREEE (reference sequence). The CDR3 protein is CTSSLNTREAFF. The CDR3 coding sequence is TGTACCAGCAGCTTGAATACCCGCGAAGCTTTCTTT.

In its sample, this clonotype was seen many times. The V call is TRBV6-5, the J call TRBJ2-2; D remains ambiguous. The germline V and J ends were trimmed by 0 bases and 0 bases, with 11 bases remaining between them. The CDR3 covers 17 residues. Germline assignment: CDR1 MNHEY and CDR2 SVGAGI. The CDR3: CASSYSFTPPNTGELFF. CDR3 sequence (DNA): TGTGCCAGCAGTTACTCGTTTACACCACCGAACACCGGGGAGCTGTTTTTT.

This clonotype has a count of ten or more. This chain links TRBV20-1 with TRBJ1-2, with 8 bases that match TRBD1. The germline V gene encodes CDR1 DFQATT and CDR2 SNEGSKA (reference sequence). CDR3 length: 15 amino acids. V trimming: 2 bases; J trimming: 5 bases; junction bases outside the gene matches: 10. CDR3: CSARPGQGTLYGYTF. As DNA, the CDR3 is TGCAGTGCTAGACCCGGACAGGGCACTTTGTATGGCTACACCTTC.

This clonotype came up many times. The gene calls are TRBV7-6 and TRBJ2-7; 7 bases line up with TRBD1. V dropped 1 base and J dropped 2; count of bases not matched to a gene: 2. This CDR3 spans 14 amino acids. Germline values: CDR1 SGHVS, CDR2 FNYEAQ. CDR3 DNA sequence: TGTGCCAGCAGCTTAGACAGGGGACCCTACGAGCAGTACTTC. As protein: CASSLDRGPYEQYF.

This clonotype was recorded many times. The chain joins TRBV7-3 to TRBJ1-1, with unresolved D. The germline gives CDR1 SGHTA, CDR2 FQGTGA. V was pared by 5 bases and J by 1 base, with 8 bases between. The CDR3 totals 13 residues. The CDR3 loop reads CASSIQKNTEAFF. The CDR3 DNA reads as TGTGCCAGCAGCATACAGAAGAACACTGAAGCTTTCTTT.

CDR3 DNA sequence: TGTGCCAGCTCACCTGACAGGGCGAGCCAAGAGACCCAGTACTTC. Translated: CASSPDRASQETQYF. The rearrangement uses TRBV18 and TRBJ2-5, with 7 bases that match TRBD1. The CDR3 has 15 amino acids. Germline CDR1 KGHSH, CDR2 LQKENI. The junction had 5 bases not matched to a gene; V was cut back by 3 bases and J by 1 base.

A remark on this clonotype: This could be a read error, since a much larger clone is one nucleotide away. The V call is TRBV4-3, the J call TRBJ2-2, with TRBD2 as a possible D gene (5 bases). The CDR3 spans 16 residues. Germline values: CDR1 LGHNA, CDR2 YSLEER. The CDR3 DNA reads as TGCGCCAGCAGCCAAGATTGGCCCCCCTCGGCCGGGGAGCTGTATTTT. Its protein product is CASSQDWPPSAGELYF.

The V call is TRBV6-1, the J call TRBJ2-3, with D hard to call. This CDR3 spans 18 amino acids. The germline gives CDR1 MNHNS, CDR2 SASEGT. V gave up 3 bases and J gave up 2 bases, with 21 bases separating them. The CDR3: CASSDFPGRQSVTDTQYF. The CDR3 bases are TGTGCCAGCAGTGACTTTCCGGGCCGGCAATCCGTCACAGATACGCAGTATTTT.

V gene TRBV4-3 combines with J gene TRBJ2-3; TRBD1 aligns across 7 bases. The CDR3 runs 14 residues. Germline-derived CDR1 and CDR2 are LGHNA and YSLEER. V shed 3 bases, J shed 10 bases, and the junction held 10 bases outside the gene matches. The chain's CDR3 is CASSQAVGQRPQYF. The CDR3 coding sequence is TGCGCCAGCAGCCAGGCGGTGGGACAGAGACCGCAGTATTTT.

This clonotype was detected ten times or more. The CDR3, as DNA: TGCGCCAGCAGCTTCATACAGGGGGCGTATGGCTACACCTTC. Protein: CASSFIQGAYGYTF. The rearrangement joins TRBV5-1 to TRBJ1-2; 9 bases match TRBD1. The CDR3 is 14 residues long. V lost 2 bases, J lost 5 bases, and 4 bases stayed unmatched. Germline-derived CDR1 and CDR2 are SGHRS and YFSETQ.

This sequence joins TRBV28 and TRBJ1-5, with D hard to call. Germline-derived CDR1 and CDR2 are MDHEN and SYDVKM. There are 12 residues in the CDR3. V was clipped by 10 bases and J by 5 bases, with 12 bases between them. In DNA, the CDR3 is TGTGCCACTACTATAGGGTATCAGCCCCAGCATTTT. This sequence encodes CATTIGYQPQHF.

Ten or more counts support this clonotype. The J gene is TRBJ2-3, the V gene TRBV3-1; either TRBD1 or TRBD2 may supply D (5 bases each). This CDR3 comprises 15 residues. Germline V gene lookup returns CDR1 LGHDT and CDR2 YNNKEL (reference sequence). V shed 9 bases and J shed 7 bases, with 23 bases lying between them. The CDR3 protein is CASQPGPWDHNTQYF. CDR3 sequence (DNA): TGTGCCAGTCAACCAGGGCCCTGGGACCACAATACGCAGTATTTT.